This T cell receptor (beta chain) was sequenced during a study of shared clonotypes between healthy human individuals. For this clone: The antigen is not known.

It was across several immunoSEQ plates that each subset's genomic DNA was evenly split. TCRdb's copy holds only in-frame clones and misses some; the assay was immunoSEQ multiplex PCR. Seen here are roughly 770,000 clones, 96% observed once, and the top ten hold less than 0.25%. Naive CD8 cells were CD45RO-negative, positively selected for CCR7, excluding terminally differentiated effector memory CD45RA+ cells. Every contributor of samples was a Caucasian grown-up residing in Nashville, Tennessee. The V segment lost 0 bases and the J segment 6 bases; nucleotides outside the gene matches: 5. Per germline, CDR1 SGDLS and CDR2 YYNGEE. The CDR3 is made up of 15 amino acids. Study results and caveats: It was observed that roughly 5.5% of naive CD4 clonotypes were shared across several donors. The study found lower generation probabilities in non-shared clonotypes than in those shared by all four donors.

This clonotype originated in a man younger than 40 in good health. This sequence joins TRBV9 and TRBJ2-5; 10 bases are a match to TRBD1. Sequencing was performed on naive CD8+ T cells sorted from blood. The CDR3 loop is CASSVGGQGGKTQYF. The CDR3 region has the DNA TGTGCCAGCAGCGTAGGAGGACAGGGGGGGAAGACCCAGTACTTC.